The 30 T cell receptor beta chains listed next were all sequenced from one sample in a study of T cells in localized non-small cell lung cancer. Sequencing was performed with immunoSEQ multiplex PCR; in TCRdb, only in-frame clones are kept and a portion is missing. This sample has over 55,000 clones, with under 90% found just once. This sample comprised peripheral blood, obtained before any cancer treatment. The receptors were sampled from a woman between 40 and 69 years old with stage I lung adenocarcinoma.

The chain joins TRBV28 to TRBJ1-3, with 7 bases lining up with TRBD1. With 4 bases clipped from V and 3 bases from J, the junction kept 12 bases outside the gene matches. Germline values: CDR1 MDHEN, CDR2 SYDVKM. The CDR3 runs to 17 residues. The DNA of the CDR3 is TGTGCCAGCAGTTACAGACAGGGACTAATTGGTGGAAACACCATATATTTT. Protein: CASSYRQGLIGGNTIYF.

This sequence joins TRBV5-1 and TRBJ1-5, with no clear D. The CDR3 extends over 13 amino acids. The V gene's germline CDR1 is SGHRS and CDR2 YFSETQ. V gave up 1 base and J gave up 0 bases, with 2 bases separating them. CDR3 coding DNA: TGCGCCAGCAGCTTGTATAGCAATCAGCCCCAGCATTTT. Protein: CASSLYSNQPQHF.

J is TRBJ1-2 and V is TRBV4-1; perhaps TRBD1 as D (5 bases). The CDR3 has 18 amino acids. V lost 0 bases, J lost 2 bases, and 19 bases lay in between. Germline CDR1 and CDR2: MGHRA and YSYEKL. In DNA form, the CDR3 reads TGCGCCAGCAGCCAAGATGGGGCAGGGAATCGCCCCAACTATGGCTACACCTTC. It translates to CASSQDGAGNRPNYGYTF.

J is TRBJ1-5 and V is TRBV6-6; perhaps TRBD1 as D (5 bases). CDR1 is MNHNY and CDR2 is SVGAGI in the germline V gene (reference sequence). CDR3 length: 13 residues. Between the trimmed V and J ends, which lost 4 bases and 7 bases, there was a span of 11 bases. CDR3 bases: TGTGCCAGCAGTTTCGCGGGGGACCAGCCCCAGCATTTT. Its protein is CASSFAGDQPQHF.

The CDR3 loop is CASSLAVNYGYTF. In nucleotides, the CDR3 is TGCGCCAGCAGCTTGGCAGTTAATTATGGCTACACCTTC. The chain has TRBV5-1 and TRBJ1-2; D is unclear. The CDR3 spans 13 residues. Trimming cost V 0 bases and J 5 bases, with 8 bases left between them. Germline V lookup: CDR1 SGHRS, CDR2 YFSETQ.

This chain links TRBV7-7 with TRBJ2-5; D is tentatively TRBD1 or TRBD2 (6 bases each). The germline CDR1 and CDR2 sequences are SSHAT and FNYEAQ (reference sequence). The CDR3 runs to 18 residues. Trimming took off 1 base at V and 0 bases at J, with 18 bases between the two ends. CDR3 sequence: CASSLVRFDGGNQETQYF. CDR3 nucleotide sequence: TGTGCCAGCAGCTTAGTTCGGTTTGACGGGGGCAACCAAGAGACCCAGTACTTC.

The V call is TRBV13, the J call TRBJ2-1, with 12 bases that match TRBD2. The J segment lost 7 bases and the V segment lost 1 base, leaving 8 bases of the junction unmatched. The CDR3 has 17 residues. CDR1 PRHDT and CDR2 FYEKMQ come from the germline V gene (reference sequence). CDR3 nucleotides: TGTGCCAGCAGCTTAGCGACTAGCGGGAGTAAAAAAAATGAGCAGTTCTTC. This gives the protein CASSLATSGSKKNEQFF. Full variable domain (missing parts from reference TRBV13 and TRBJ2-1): AAGVIQSPRHLIKEKRETATLKCYPIPRHDTVYWYQQGPGQDPQFLISFYEKMQSDKGSIPDRFSAQQFSDYHSELNMSSLELGDSALYFCASSLATSGSKKNEQFFGPGTRLTVL.

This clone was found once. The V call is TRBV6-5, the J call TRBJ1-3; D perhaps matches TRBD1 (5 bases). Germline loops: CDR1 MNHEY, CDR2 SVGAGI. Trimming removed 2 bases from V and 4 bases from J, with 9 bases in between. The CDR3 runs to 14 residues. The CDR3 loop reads CASSYAAGGNTIYF. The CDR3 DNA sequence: TGTGCCAGCAGTTACGCGGCAGGGGGAAACACCATATATTTT.

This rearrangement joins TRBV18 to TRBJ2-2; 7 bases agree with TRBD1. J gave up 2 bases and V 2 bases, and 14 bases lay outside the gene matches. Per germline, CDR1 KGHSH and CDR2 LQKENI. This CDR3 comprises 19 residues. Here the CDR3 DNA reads TGTGCCAGCTCACCAAACCGGGACAGAGACTACACTAACACCGGGGAGCTGTTTTTT. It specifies CASSPNRDRDYTNTGELFF.

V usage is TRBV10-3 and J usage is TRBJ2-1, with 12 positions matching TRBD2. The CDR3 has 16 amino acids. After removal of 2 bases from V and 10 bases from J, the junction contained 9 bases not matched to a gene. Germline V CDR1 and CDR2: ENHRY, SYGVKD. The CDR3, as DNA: TGTGCCATCAGTGAGAGGGATCTAGCGGGAGGGGGAGAGCAGTTCTTC. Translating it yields CAISERDLAGGGEQFF.

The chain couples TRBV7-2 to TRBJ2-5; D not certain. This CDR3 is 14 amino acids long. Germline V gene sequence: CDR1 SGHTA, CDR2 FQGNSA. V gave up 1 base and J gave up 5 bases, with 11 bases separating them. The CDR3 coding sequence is TGTGCCAGCAGCTTAGGGTCCAGGAGTGAGACCCAGTACTTC. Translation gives CASSLGSRSETQYF.

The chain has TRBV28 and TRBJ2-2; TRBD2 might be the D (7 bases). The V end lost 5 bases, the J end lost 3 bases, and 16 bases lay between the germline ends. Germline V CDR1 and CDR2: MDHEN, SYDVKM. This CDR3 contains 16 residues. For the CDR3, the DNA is TGTGCCAGCAGTCCCGCTGCGGGGGCGGACACCGGGGAGCTGTTTTTT. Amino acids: CASSPAAGADTGELFF.

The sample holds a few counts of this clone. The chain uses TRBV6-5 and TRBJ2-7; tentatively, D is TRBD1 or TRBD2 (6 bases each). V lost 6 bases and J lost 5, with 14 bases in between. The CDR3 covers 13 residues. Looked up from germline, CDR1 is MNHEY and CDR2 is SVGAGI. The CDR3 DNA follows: TGTGCCAGCAGACCTCCCGGGGGCCACGAGCAGTACTTC. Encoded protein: CASRPPGGHEQYF.

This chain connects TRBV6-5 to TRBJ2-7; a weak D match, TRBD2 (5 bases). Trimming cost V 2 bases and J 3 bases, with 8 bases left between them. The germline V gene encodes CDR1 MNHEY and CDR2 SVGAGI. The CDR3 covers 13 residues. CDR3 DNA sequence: TGTGCCAGCAGTTACGGGGAGCGCTACGAGCAGTACTTC. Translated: CASSYGERYEQYF.

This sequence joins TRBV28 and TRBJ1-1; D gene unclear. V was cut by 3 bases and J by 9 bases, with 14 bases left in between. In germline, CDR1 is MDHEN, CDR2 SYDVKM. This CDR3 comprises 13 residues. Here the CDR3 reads CASSFGPSLKAFF. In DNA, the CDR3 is TGTGCCAGCAGTTTCGGACCTTCCCTTAAAGCTTTCTTT.

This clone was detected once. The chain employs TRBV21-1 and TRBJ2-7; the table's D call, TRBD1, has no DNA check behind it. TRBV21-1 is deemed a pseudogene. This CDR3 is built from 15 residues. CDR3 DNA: TGTGCCAGCAGCATTATAGGGGGCAGTTTCTACGAGCAGTACTTC. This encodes CASSIIGGSFYEQYF.

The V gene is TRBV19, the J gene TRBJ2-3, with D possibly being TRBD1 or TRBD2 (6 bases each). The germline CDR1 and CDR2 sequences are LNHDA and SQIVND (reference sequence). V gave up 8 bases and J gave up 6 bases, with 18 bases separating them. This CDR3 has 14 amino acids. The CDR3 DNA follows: TGTGCCAGTTCGCAAGGGGGGTTAGGGGATACGCAGTATTTT. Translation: CASSQGGLGDTQYF.

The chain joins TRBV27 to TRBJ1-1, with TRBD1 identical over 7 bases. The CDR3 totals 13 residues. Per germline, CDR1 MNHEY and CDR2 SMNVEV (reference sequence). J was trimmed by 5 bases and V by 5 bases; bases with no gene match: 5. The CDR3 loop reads CASSRQGGTEAFF. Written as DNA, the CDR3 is TGTGCCAGCAGTCGACAGGGAGGGACTGAAGCTTTCTTT.

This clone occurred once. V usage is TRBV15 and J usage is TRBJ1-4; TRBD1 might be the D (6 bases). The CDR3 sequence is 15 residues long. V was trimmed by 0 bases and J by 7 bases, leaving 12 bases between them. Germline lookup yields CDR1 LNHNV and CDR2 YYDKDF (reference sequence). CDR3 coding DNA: TGTGCCACCAGCAGAGATGTGTCAGGGGTTGAAAAACTGTTTTTT. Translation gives CATSRDVSGVEKLFF.

CDR3: CATSGYRQGGETQYF. DNA for the CDR3: TGTGCCACCAGCGGGTATCGACAGGGTGGAGAGACCCAGTACTTC. The chain employs TRBV15 and TRBJ2-5; 7 nucleotides agree with TRBD1. This CDR3 has 15 amino acids. Germline values: CDR1 LNHNV, CDR2 YYDKDF (reference sequence). Unmatched junction bases numbered 10, after V lost 5 bases and J lost 4 bases.

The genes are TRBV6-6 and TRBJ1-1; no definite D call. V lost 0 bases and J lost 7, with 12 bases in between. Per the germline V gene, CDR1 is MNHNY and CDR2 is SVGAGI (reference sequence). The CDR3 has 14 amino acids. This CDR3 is CASSYSVWEGEAFF. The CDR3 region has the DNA TGTGCCAGCAGTTACTCGGTCTGGGAGGGTGAAGCTTTCTTT.

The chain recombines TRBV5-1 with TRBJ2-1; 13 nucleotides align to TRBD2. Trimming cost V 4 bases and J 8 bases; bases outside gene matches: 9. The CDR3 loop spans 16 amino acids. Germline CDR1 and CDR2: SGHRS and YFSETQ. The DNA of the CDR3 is TGCGCCAGCAGCGGCCCGGGACTAGCGGGATACTATGAGCAGTTCTTC. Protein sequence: CASSGPGLAGYYEQFF. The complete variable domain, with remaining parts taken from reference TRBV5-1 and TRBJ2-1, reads KAGVTQTPRYLIKTRGQQVTLSCSPISGHRSVSWYQQTPGQGLQFLFEYFSETQRNKGNFPGRFSGRQFSNSRSEMNVSTLELGDSALYLCASSGPGLAGYYEQFFGPGTRLTVL.

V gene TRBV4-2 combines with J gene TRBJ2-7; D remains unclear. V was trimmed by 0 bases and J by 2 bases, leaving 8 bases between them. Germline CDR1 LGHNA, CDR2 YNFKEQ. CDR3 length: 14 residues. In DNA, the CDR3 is TGTGCCAGCAGCCAAGATGGGGTCGCCTACGAGCAGTACTTC. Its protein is CASSQDGVAYEQYF.

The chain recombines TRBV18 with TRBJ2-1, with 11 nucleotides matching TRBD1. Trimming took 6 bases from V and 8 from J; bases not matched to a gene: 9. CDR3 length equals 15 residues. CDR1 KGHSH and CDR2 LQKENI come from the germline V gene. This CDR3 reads CASSPGQGAHHEQFF. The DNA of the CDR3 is TGTGCCAGCTCCCCCGGACAGGGGGCGCACCATGAGCAGTTCTTC.

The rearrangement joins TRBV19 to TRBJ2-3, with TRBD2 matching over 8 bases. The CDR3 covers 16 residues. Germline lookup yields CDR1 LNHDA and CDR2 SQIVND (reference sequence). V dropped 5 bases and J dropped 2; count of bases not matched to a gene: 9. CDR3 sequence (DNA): TGTGCCAGTAGTGGGGTAGCGGGAATGAACACAGATACGCAGTATTTT. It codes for CASSGVAGMNTDTQYF.

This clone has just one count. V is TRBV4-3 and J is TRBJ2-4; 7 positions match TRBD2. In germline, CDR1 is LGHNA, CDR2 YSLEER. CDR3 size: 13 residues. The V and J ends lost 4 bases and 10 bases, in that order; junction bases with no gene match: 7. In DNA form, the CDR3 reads TGCGCCAGCAGCCGGCGGACCGGGGGGATTCAGTACTTC. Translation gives CASSRRTGGIQYF.

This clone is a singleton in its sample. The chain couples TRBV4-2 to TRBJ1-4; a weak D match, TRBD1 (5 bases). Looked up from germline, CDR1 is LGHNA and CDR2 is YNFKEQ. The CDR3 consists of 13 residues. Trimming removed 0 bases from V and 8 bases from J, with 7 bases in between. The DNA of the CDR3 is TGTGCCAGCAGCCAAGATCGGGACGAAAAACTGTTTTTT. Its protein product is CASSQDRDEKLFF.

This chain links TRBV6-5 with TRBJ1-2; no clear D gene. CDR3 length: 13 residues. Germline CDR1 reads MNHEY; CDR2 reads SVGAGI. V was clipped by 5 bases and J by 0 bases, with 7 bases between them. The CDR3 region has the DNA TGTGCCAGCAGTAAGGGAGCTAACTATGGCTACACCTTC. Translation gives CASSKGANYGYTF.

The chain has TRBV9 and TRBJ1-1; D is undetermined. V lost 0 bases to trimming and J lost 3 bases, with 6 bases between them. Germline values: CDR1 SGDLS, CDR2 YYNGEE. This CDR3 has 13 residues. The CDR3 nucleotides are TGTGCCAGCAGCGTAGGTCAGGACACTGAAGCTTTCTTT. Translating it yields CASSVGQDTEAFF. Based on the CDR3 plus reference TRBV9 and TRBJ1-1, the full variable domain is DSGVTQTPKHLITATGQRVTLRCSPRSGDLSVYWYQQSLDQGLQFLIQYYNGEERAKGNILERFSAQQFPDLHSELNLSSLELGDSALYFCASSVGQDTEAFFGQGTRLTVV.

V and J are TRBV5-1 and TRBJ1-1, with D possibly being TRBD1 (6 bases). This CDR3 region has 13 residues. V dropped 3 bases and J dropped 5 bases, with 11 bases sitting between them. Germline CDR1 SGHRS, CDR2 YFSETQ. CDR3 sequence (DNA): TGCGCCAGCAGCTCACAGGGAAGGACTGAAGCTTTCTTT. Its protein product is CASSSQGRTEAFF.